One and the same sample provided the 26 T cell receptor beta chains below, sequenced in a study of T cell changes during pregnancy in multiple sclerosis (dated by TCRdb to about 2019). Library preparation employed the immunoSEQ multiplex PCR assay. This is the immuneACCESS table as TCRdb keeps it, with only in-frame sequences that have V and J called. A part of the clones is gone; compared with another copy, unresolved V genes explain less than half, and the rest is unexplained. In all, the sample holds some 52,000 clones, and around 94% of those were seen once. The ten largest account for around 0.4% of the sample. Sequences were derived from CD4+ T cells from peripheral blood mononuclear cells, sampled before pregnancy. All receptors derive from a female donor with multiple sclerosis, enrolled in a pregnancy study.

The chain recombines TRBV5-5 with TRBJ1-3; D call uncertain. The germline V and J ends were trimmed by 0 bases and 4 bases, with 11 bases remaining between them. The CDR3 covers 15 residues. From germline, CDR1 is SGHKS and CDR2 YYEKEE (reference sequence). The CDR3 loop reads CASSLGSSGGNTIYF. The CDR3 DNA reads TGTGCCAGCAGCTTGGGCAGTTCGGGAGGAAACACCATATATTTT.

This sequence joins TRBV28 and TRBJ2-7; TRBD2 aligns across 7 bases. The ends lost 3 bases at V and 7 bases at J; junction bases unmatched: 15. CDR1 and CDR2 from the germline V gene are MDHEN and SYDVKM. This CDR3 has 16 amino acids. CDR3 nucleotides: TGTGCCAGCAGTTTCCCGTCGGGGGGACCGGCGGAAGAGCAGTACTTC. Residues: CASSFPSGGPAEEQYF.

V gene TRBV5-1 combines with J gene TRBJ2-7; 15 bases agree with TRBD2. V shed 3 bases, J shed 3 bases, and the junction held 1 base outside the gene matches. Germline V CDR1 and CDR2: SGHRS, YFSETQ. There are 15 residues in the CDR3. The CDR3 loop reads CASSSGLAGGYEQYF. The CDR3, as DNA: TGCGCCAGCAGCTCGGGACTAGCGGGGGGCTACGAGCAGTACTTC.

The chain employs TRBV10-3 and TRBJ2-3; the match to TRBD1 covers 7 bases. The CDR3 is made up of 14 amino acids. Per the germline V gene, CDR1 is ENHRY and CDR2 is SYGVKD. V lost 6 bases to trimming and J lost 1 base; unmatched junction nucleotides: 4. The CDR3 bases are TGTGCCATCAGCGGAACAGGGGGCACAGATACGCAGTATTTT. Translating gives CAISGTGGTDTQYF.

In this sample, this clone turned up a few times. The J gene is TRBJ1-3, the V gene TRBV9, with no clear D. The CDR3 has 11 residues. Germline V CDR1 and CDR2: SGDLS, YYNGEE. V gave up 8 bases and J gave up 1 base, with 4 bases separating them. Here the CDR3 reads CASQSGNTIYF. CDR3 nucleotides: TGTGCCAGTCAGTCTGGAAACACCATATATTTT.

This chain connects TRBV6-1 to TRBJ2-1, with 14 bases identical to TRBD2. Germline V gene sequence: CDR1 MNHNS, CDR2 SASEGT. The junction had 6 bases not matched to a gene; V was cut back by 2 bases and J by 9 bases. The CDR3 spans 16 residues. The CDR3 reads CASSERGLAGVGEQFF. In DNA form, the CDR3 reads TGTGCCAGCAGTGAAAGGGGACTAGCGGGAGTTGGTGAGCAGTTCTTC.

The chain has TRBV29-1 and TRBJ2-1, with 8 bases that match TRBD2. This CDR3 contains 11 residues. V shed 6 bases and J 10 bases; nucleotides not matched to a gene: 5. Germline V gene data show CDR1 as SQVTM and CDR2 as ANQGSEA. Written as DNA, the CDR3 is TGCAGCGTGGTGACTAGCGTAGAGCAGTTCTTC. Protein: CSVVTSVEQFF.

The chain recombines TRBV25-1 with TRBJ2-7; TRBD1 is a possible D gene (6 bases). CDR3 size: 12 residues. V was cut by 3 bases and J by 4 bases, with 7 bases left in between. Germline CDR1 and CDR2: MGHDK and SYGVNS. The CDR3 loop reads CASSDRGYEQYF. The CDR3 DNA reads as TGTGCCAGCAGTGACAGGGGTTACGAGCAGTACTTC.

This chain connects TRBV5-1 to TRBJ2-5; 16 bases line up with TRBD2. CDR3 length: 17 residues. CDR1 and CDR2 (germline): SGHRS, YFSETQ. Losses at the gene ends were 4 bases for V and 4 bases for J; bases not matched to a gene: 7. The CDR3 here is CASSISGTSGRAETQYF. For the CDR3, the DNA is TGCGCCAGCAGCATATCCGGGACTAGCGGGAGGGCAGAGACCCAGTACTTC.

The V and J genes are TRBV5-1 and TRBJ1-5; TRBD1 is a possible D gene (5 bases). V lost 7 bases to trimming and J lost 2 bases, with 19 bases between them. The CDR3 has 16 amino acids. Germline V gives CDR1 SGHRS, CDR2 YFSETQ. CDR3 nucleotides: TGCGCCAGCTCCTCGGGGGAGTTATTCGGCAATCAGCCCCAGCATTTT. As protein: CASSSGELFGNQPQHF.

The chain joins TRBV2 to TRBJ2-3, with 9 bases aligning to TRBD2. The junction had 3 bases not matched to a gene; V was cut back by 4 bases and J by 1 base. Looked up from germline, CDR1 is SNHLY and CDR2 is FYNNEI. This CDR3 has 15 amino acids. CDR3 bases: TGTGCCAGCAGTGCTCCTAGCGGGGGCACAGATACGCAGTATTTT. It specifies CASSAPSGGTDTQYF.

V is TRBV5-8 and J is TRBJ2-3; D may be TRBD2 (6 bases). Trimming pared 4 bases from V and 1 base from J, leaving 13 bases between. This CDR3 has 15 amino acids. CDR1 and CDR2 (germline): SGHTS, YDEGEE. The CDR3 DNA reads as TGTGCCAGCAGCCCGCGTCTAGCGCGCACAGATACGCAGTATTTT. It codes for CASSPRLARTDTQYF.

The rearrangement uses TRBV11-2 and TRBJ2-1; 10 bases align to TRBD2. There are 17 residues in the CDR3. Germline assignment: CDR1 SGHAT and CDR2 FQNNGV. V was clipped by 5 bases and J by 5 bases; unmatched bases: 12. The CDR3 DNA follows: TGTGCCAGCAGCCTCATCCTGGCTAGCGGGAGTAACAATGAGCAGTTCTTC. Translated, it gives CASSLILASGSNNEQFF. Full variable domain (rest looked up from reference TRBV11-2 and TRBJ2-1): EAGVAQSPRYKIIEKRQSVAFWCNPISGHATLYWYQQILGQGPKLLIQFQNNGVVDDSQLPKDRFSAERLKGVDSTLKIQPAKLEDSAVYLCASSLILASGSNNEQFFGPGTRLTVL.

The chain is built from TRBV6-1 and TRBJ1-5; D remains ambiguous. Trimming left V 6 bases short and J 2 bases short, with 14 bases between. The CDR3 is 15 residues long. In germline, CDR1 is MNHNS, CDR2 SASEGT. The DNA for the CDR3 is TGTGCCAGCAGCTATGACACGGGAGGCAATCAGCCCCAGCATTTT. Amino acid sequence: CASSYDTGGNQPQHF.

The V gene is TRBV5-5, the J gene TRBJ2-7; 10 bases are a match to TRBD1. V trimming: 4 bases; J trimming: 5 bases; junction bases outside the gene matches: 9. The CDR3 sequence is 15 residues long. Per the germline V gene, CDR1 is SGHKS and CDR2 is YYEKEE (reference sequence). The CDR3 DNA sequence: TGTGCCAGCAGCCCCGGGACAGGGGTTGGGAACGAGCAGTACTTC. Residues: CASSPGTGVGNEQYF.

The rearrangement joins TRBV28 to TRBJ2-5, with TRBD1 identical over 7 bases. There are 15 residues in the CDR3. CDR1 and CDR2 from the germline V gene are MDHEN and SYDVKM. The junction had 6 bases not matched to a gene; V was cut back by 1 base and J by 4 bases. The DNA for the CDR3 is TGTGCCAGCAGTTTATCACAGGGGTATAGAGAGACCCAGTACTTC. This gives the protein CASSLSQGYRETQYF.

V is TRBV9 and J is TRBJ1-5; the D gene is possibly TRBD1 (5 bases). Trimming cost V 0 bases and J 2 bases, with 9 bases left between them. The CDR3 length is 15 residues. The germline gives CDR1 SGDLS, CDR2 YYNGEE. The CDR3 loop is CASSVGGGGNQPQHF. DNA for the CDR3: TGTGCCAGCAGCGTAGGGGGGGGAGGCAATCAGCCCCAGCATTTT.

Only a few counts were recorded for this clone. This chain joins TRBV2 and TRBJ1-4; a weak D match, TRBD1 (6 bases). The CDR3 extends over 13 amino acids. Germline assignment: CDR1 SNHLY and CDR2 FYNNEI. The V gene lost 5 bases and the J gene lost 10 bases, with 14 bases spanning the gap. The CDR3 DNA reads as TGTGCCAGCAGTACGACAGGTTTCGGAAAACTGTTTTTT. Its protein product is CASSTTGFGKLFF.

This chain links TRBV6-5 with TRBJ1-2; D might be TRBD1 (5 bases). V lost 2 bases, J lost 4 bases, and 14 bases lay in between. The length of the CDR3 is 15 residues. Germline CDR1 is MNHEY and CDR2 is SVGAGI. CDR3 loop: CASSYPSQGGYGYTF. In nucleotides, the CDR3 is TGTGCCAGCAGTTACCCGAGTCAGGGTGGCTATGGCTACACCTTC.

A single count supports this clone. For the CDR3, the DNA is TGTGCCAGCAGTTTACGCGGGAATCAGCCCCAGCATTTT. It codes for CASSLRGNQPQHF. The rearrangement uses TRBV27 and TRBJ1-5, with D unclear. The CDR3 consists of 13 residues. The V end was cut by 2 bases, the J end by 4 bases, with 6 bases between. CDR1 MNHEY and CDR2 SMNVEV come from the germline V gene (reference sequence).

CDR3 sequence (DNA): TGTGCCAGCAGCTCCCCCCTAGCCAAAAACATTCAGTACTTC. It specifies CASSSPLAKNIQYF. The chain joins TRBV11-2 to TRBJ2-4, with D unresolved. The CDR3 is 14 amino acids. Germline V gene lookup returns CDR1 SGHAT and CDR2 FQNNGV. The V end lost 4 bases, the J end lost 0 bases, and 7 bases lay between the germline ends.

The V gene is TRBV28, the J gene TRBJ1-5, with 7 nucleotides matching TRBD1. The CDR3 is made up of 16 amino acids. The trim removed 5 bases at V and 1 base at J, leaving 8 bases unmatched. CDR1 is MDHEN and CDR2 is SYDVKM in the germline V gene. Here the CDR3 reads CASSLRTGSSNQPQHF. The CDR3 nucleotides read TGTGCCAGCAGTCTCCGGACAGGATCAAGCAATCAGCCCCAGCATTTT.

The genes are TRBV6-5 and TRBJ2-3; weak D call: TRBD2 (6 bases). CDR1 is MNHEY and CDR2 is SVGAGI in the germline V gene. This CDR3 region has 14 residues. V shed 8 bases and J shed 3 bases, with 15 bases lying between them. For the CDR3, the DNA is TGTGCCAGCGGGGGGATAACATGGACAGATACGCAGTATTTT. Translating it yields CASGGITWTDTQYF.

This chain connects TRBV19 to TRBJ2-1, with 7 bases identical to TRBD1. V gave up 3 bases and J gave up 0 bases; unmatched junction bases: 5. The germline V gene encodes CDR1 LNHDA and CDR2 SQIVND (reference sequence). This CDR3 region has 16 residues. DNA of the CDR3: TGTGCCAGTAGTATTCGGACAGGAGTCTCCTACAATGAGCAGTTCTTC. As protein: CASSIRTGVSYNEQFF.

The rearrangement links TRBV7-9 to TRBJ1-4; D unresolved. Germline-derived CDR1 and CDR2 are SEHNR and FQNEAQ (reference sequence). CDR3 length equals 14 residues. Trimming pared 2 bases from V and 0 bases from J, leaving 4 bases between. CDR3: CASSLTTTNEKLFF. DNA of the CDR3: TGTGCCAGCAGCTTAACAACAACTAATGAAAAACTGTTTTTT.

V and J are TRBV7-7 and TRBJ2-5, with 11 bases fitting TRBD2. This CDR3 spans 15 amino acids. From germline, CDR1 is SSHAT and CDR2 FNYEAQ (reference sequence). With V trimmed by 2 bases and J by 5 bases, 4 bases remained unmatched. CDR3 DNA sequence: TGTGCCAGCAGCTTATCTAGCGGGAGGCTGGAGACCCAGTACTTC. Translated, it gives CASSLSSGRLETQYF.